The TCR beta chain under discussion was sequenced for a study of T cell responses to AZD1222 COVID-19 vaccine. Study context: Some second doses came at about 4 weeks and others at about 12 weeks; these were pooled. General study findings and limits: Dominant CD4 TCR responses targeted spike regions 160-218 and 743-854. In the spike-specific TCR repertoire, nearly half reportedly target unmutated variant regions.

Data came from immunoSEQ multiplex PCR; TCRdb stores just in-frame clones and leaves some out. The sample records more than 150,000 clones, 80% to 90% being singletons. In regard to this clone: What it binds is unknown.

V dropped 6 bases and J dropped 4; count of bases not matched to a gene: 4. The V gene's germline CDR1 is SNHLY and CDR2 FYNNEI. The CDR3 covers 15 residues. The sequencing here drew on peripheral blood, taken on day 0 of AZD1222 vaccination. The genes are TRBV2 and TRBJ2-2; 11 nucleotides agree with TRBD2. This clonotype was sampled from an adult in good health. The CDR3 protein is CASRGTSGRTGELFF. The CDR3 coding sequence is TGTGCCAGCAGAGGGACTAGCGGACGCACCGGGGAGCTGTTTTTT.